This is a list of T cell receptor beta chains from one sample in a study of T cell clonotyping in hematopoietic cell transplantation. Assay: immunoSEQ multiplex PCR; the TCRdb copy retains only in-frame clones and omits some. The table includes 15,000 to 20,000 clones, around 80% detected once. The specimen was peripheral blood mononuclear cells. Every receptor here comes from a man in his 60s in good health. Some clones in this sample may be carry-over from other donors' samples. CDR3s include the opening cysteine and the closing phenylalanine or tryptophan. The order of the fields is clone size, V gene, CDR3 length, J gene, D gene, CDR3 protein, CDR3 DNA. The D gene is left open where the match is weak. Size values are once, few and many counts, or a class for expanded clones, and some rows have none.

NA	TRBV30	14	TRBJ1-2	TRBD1	CAWTGTVRGAGYTF	TGTGCCTGGACCGGGACAGTAAGGGGCGCCGGCTACACCTTC
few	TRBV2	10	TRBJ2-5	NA	CASGRETQYF	TGTGCCAGTGGGAGGGAGACCCAGTACTTC
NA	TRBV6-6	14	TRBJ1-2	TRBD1	CASLGQDNYYGYTF	TGTGCCAGCCTCGGACAGGATAACTACTATGGCTACACCTTC
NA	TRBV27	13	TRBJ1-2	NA	CASSSSIQAGYTF	TGTGCCAGCAGTTCATCGATACAGGCTGGCTACACCTTC
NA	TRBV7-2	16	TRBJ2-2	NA	CASSLVVLGPAGELFF	TGTGCCAGCAGCTTAGTGGTCCTGGGCCCAGCCGGGGAGCTGTTTTTT
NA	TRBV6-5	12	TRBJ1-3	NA	CASRTSGNTIYF	TGTGCCAGTAGGACCTCTGGAAACACCATATATTTT
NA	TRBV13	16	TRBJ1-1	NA	CASSPKGGRQRTEAFF	TGTGCCAGCAGCCCTAAAGGGGGGCGGCAGCGGACTGAAGCTTTCTTT
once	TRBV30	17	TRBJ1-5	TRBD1	CAWSAQGAIRSNQPQHF	TGTGCCTGGAGTGCGCAGGGGGCAATTAGGAGCAATCAGCCCCAGCATTTT
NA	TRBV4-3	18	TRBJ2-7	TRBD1	CASSQDPPGQSLGYEQYF	TGCGCCAGCAGCCAAGATCCGCCGGGACAGAGTTTGGGCTACGAGCAGTACTTC
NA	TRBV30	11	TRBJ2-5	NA	CAWSGDRTQYF	TGTGCCTGGAGCGGAGATAGGACCCAGTACTTC
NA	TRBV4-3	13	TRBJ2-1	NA	CASSRETRDEQFF	TGCGCCAGCAGCCGTGAGACGAGGGATGAGCAGTTCTTC
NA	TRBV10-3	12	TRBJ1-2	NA	CAISESGGSYTF	TGTGCCATCAGTGAGTCTGGGGGGAGCTACACCTTC
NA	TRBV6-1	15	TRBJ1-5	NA	CASSDPRVGNQPQHF	TGTGCCAGCAGTGATCCCAGGGTAGGCAATCAGCCCCAGCATTTT
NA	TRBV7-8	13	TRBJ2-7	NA	CASSLRLTGEQYF	TGTGCCAGCAGCTTGAGACTGACCGGGGAGCAGTACTTC
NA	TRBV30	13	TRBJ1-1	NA	CAWSGQFNTEAFF	TGTGCCTGGAGTGGGCAGTTCAACACTGAAGCTTTCTTT
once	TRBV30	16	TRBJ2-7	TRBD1	CAWSDLGQGLWDEQYF	TGTGCCTGGAGTGACCTGGGACAGGGGCTTTGGGACGAGCAGTACTTC
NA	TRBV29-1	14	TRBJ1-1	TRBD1	CSVARDRGVTEAFF	TGCAGCGTGGCGCGGGACAGGGGGGTCACTGAAGCTTTCTTT
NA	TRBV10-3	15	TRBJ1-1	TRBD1	CAISESTPQDRAAFF	TGTGCCATCAGTGAGTCGACTCCCCAGGACAGGGCAGCTTTCTTT
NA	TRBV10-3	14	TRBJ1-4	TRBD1	CATRPDRGDEKLFF	TGTGCCACCAGACCGGACAGGGGCGACGAAAAACTGTTTTTT
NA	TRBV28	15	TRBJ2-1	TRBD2	CASSLRGGISNEQFF	TGTGCCAGCAGTTTAAGGGGAGGGATTAGCAATGAGCAGTTCTTC
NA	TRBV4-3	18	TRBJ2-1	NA	CASSQDEGGGLDYNEQFF	TGCGCCAGCAGCCAAGACGAGGGGGGAGGACTAGACTACAATGAGCAGTTCTTC
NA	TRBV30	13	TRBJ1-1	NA	CAWSVFFDTEAFF	TGTGCCTGGAGTGTCTTCTTCGACACTGAAGCTTTCTTT
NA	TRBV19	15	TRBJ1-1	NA	CASSSRMGVGSEAFF	TGTGCCAGTAGTTCCCGGATGGGGGTGGGCTCTGAAGCTTTCTTT
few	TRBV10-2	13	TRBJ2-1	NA	CASSSTGGNEQFF	TGCGCCAGCAGCTCGACAGGTGGCAATGAGCAGTTCTTC
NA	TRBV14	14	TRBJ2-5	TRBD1	CASSAGTAQETQYF	TGTGCCAGCAGTGCCGGGACAGCTCAAGAGACCCAGTACTTC
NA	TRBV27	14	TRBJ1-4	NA	CASSFRGRGEKLFF	TGTGCCAGCAGTTTCCGGGGAAGAGGTGAAAAACTGTTTTTT
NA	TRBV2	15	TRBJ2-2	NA	CASRMGPGDTGELFF	TGTGCCAGCAGGATGGGTCCTGGGGACACCGGGGAGCTGTTTTTT
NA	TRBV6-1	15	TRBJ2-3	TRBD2	CASSGTSGGADTQYF	TGTGCCAGCAGTGGGACTAGCGGGGGGGCAGATACGCAGTATTTT
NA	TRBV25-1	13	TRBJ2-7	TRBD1	CASVGTGAYLQYF	TGTGCCAGTGTCGGGACAGGGGCGTACTTGCAGTACTTC
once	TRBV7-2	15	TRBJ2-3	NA	CASSWRTGGEDTQYF	TGTGCCAGCAGCTGGAGGACGGGTGGTGAGGATACGCAGTATTTT
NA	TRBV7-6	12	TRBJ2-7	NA	CASSLPRSEQYF	TGTGCCAGCAGCTTGCCGCGTAGCGAGCAGTACTTC
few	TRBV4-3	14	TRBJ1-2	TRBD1	CASSQDPRQGDYTF	TGCGCCAGCAGCCAAGATCCACGGCAGGGGGACTACACCTTC
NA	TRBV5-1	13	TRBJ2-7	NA	CASGAANSYEQYF	TGCGCCAGCGGGGCAGCAAACTCCTACGAGCAGTACTTC
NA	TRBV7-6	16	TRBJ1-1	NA	CASSPPLTGMNTEAFF	TGTGCCAGCAGCCCCCCTCTCACAGGGATGAACACTGAAGCTTTCTTT
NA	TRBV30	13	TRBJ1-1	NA	CAWSVTMNTEAFF	TGTGCCTGGAGTGTTACGATGAACACTGAAGCTTTCTTT
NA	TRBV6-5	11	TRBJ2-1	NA	CASSYSHEQFF	TGTGCCAGCAGTTACTCCCATGAGCAGTTCTTC
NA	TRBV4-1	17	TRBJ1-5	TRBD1	CASSHGTGRESYQPQHF	TGCGCCAGCAGCCACGGGACAGGGAGAGAAAGTTATCAGCCCCAGCATTTT
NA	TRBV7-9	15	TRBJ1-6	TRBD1	CASSPRTGEGSPLHF	TGTGCCAGCAGCCCACGGACAGGGGAGGGTTCACCCCTCCACTTT
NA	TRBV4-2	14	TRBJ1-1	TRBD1	CASSRDSFGTEAFF	TGTGCCAGCAGCCGGGACAGTTTTGGGACTGAAGCTTTCTTT
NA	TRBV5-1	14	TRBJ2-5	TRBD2	CASSLRGAKETQYF	TGCGCCAGCAGTTTGCGGGGGGCAAAGGAGACCCAGTACTTC
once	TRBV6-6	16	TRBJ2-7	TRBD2	CASSYPSGGSTYEQYF	TGTGCCAGCAGTTACCCTTCCGGGGGGTCGACCTACGAGCAGTACTTC